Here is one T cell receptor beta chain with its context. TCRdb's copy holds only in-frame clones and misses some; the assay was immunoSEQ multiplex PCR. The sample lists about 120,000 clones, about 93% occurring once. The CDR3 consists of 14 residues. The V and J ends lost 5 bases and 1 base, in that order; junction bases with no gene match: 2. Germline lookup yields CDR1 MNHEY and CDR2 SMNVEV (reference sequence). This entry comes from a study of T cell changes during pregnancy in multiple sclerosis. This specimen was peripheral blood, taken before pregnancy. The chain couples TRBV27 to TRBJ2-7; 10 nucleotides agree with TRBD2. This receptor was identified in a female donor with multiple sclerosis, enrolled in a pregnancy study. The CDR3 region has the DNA TGTGCCAGCAGTAAGCGGGAGGGATCCTACGAGCAGTACTTC. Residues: CASSKREGSYEQYF.